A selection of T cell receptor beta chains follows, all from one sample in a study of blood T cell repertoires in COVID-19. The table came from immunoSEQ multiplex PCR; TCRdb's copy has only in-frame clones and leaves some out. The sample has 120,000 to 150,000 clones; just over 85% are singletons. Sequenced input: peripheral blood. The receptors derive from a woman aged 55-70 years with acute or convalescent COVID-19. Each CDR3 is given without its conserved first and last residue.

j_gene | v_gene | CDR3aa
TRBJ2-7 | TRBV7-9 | ASSPDRIRNEQY
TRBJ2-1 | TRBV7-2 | ASSSQGARVYNEQF
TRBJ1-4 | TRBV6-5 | ASSMRTGKNEKLF
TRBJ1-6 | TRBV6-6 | ASSYSTGNIDSPLH
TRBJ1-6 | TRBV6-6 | ASSYAPSIGGSPLH
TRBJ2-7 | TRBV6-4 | AGKRGTAYEQY
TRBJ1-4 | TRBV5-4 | ASSLGRGPDEKLF
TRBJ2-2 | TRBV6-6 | ASIGGGGRTGELF
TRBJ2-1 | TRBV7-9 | ASSLATGHGNEQF
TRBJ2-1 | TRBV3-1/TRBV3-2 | ASSPDTGLYNEQF
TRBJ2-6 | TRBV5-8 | ASSLVPGLTVSGANVLT
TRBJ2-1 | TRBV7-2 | ASSPLRQANEQF
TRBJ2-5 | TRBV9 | ASSPLTGANQETQY
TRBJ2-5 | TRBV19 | ASSTQGTQLGMQETQY
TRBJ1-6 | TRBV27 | ASSLMGDRNSPLH
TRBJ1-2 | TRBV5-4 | ASNWGQSTYGYT
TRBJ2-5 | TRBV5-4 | ASSFPGLAGGPGETQY
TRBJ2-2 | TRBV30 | AWTVAGSGELF
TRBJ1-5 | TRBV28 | ASRQTNQPQH
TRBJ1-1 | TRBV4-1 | ASSHPRGESTEAF
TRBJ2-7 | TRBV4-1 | ASRGGVTKY
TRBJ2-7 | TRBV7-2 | ASSLATLSYEQY
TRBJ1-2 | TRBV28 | ASNPLTANYGYT
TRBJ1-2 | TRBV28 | ASKRQGGGYT
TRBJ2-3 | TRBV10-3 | AISPLAASTDTQY
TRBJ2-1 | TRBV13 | ASSFGSGAHNEQF
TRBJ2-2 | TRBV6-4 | ASSEGTFGELF
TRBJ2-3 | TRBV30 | AWSVPGTGSPDTQY
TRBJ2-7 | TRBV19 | ASSMGRIYEQY
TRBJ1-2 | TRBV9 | ASSPLTGGYRGYT
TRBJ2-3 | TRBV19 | ATKVYDGGDTQY
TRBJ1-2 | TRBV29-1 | SGTQGGQGYT
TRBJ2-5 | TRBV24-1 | ATSDPGTSGGALETQY
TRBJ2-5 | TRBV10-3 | AISVLQGKETQY
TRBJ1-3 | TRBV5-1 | ASSPGQVGNTIY
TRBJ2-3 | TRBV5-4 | ASSLESGADTQY
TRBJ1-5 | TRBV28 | ASSLGRDRQYSNQPQH
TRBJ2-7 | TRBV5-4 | ASSLGLAGTYEQY
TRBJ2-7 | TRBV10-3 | AISGRQGFYEQY
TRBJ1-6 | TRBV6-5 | ASTGGETNSPLH
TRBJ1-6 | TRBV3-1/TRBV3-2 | ASSQGSPLH
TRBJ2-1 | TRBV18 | ASSHSYRGEYNEQF
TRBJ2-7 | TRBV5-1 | ASNPGDRDDEQY
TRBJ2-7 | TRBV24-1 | ATSDTSPGTGYEQY
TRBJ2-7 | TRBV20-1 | SADGDYEQY